This T cell receptor beta chain was observed in a study of blood T cell repertoires in COVID-19. Study summary: T cells, B-cell-depleted T cells, or PBMCs supplied cDNA or gDNA.

This clone was picked up many times. The CDR3 is 13 residues long. Trimming removed 3 bases at V and 5 bases at J, with 11 bases between. CDR1 and CDR2 (germline): MNHEY, SMNVEV (reference sequence). In the study's own analysis: Reference gene primer amplification yielded estimated nucleated cell counts. Method: immunoSEQ multiplex PCR; TCRdb's copy keeps in-frame clones and lacks some. From that table come the V and J calls and clone size; the DNA was used to work out D and trimming. The sample holds approximately 250,000 clones, over 75% seen once. Sequencing input: peripheral blood. The receptor was isolated from a human donor in a cohort sampled during active COVID-19. The rearrangement uses TRBV27 and TRBJ2-7, with a possible D match to TRBD2 (7 bases). CDR3 amino acids: CASSLAGADEQYF. CDR3 DNA: TGTGCCAGCAGTTTGGCGGGGGCGGACGAGCAGTACTTC.